This T cell receptor beta chain emerged from a study of cytomegalovirus exposure and HLA in healthy donors. Study summary: HLA-typed donors were the source of 80 million to 90 million unique TCRs, which an early data release held. Study-level points and caveats: Among TCR beta chains, those listed as cytomegalovirus-associated numbered about 160.

Of note for this clone: The target antigen is unknown.

The V and J ends lost 8 bases and 7 bases respectively, with 12 bases between them. Germline-derived CDR1 and CDR2 are MNHNS and SASEGT. The CDR3 extends over 11 amino acids. With 60 Vbeta and 13 Jbeta primers, the PCR was carried out. As processed by the authors: It was a later analysis that counted 83 million or so unique TCR beta chains, of which roughly 11 million were shared. Profiling relied on immunoSEQ multiplex PCR, and the TCRdb table lists in-frame clones only, not all of them. The V and J calls and clone size are taken from that table; D and trimming were inferred from the DNA. The sample shows about 120,000 clones, about four fifths of them seen only once.

The chain has TRBV6-1 and TRBJ2-7, with D perhaps TRBD1 (5 bases). The receptor was derived from a female donor in good health and CMV-seropositive. Sequencing used PBMCs. CDR3 DNA sequence: TGTGCCAGCGGAGCAGGGCAAGAGCAGTACTTC. It specifies CASGAGQEQYF.